The 24 T cell receptor beta chains in this list originate from one sample, sequenced in a study of cytomegalovirus exposure and HLA in healthy donors. 13 Jbeta primers and 60 Vbeta primers were used for the PCR. Repertoires were generated with immunoSEQ multiplex PCR, while TCRdb's copy carries only in-frame clones and drops some. The data contain under 200,000 clones, 75% of them singletons. The sequenced sample consisted of PBMCs. These receptors came from a woman in her forties or fifties in good health and CMV-seropositive.

The chain couples TRBV28 to TRBJ2-7; TRBD2 might be the D (6 bases). CDR3 length: 13 residues. V gave up 7 bases and J gave up 4 bases, with 14 bases separating them. Per germline, CDR1 MDHEN and CDR2 SYDVKM. CDR3 region: CASKEGKGYEQYF. The DNA for the CDR3 is TGTGCCAGCAAGGAGGGGAAGGGTTACGAGCAGTACTTC.

V and J are TRBV5-6 and TRBJ1-1, with 8 bases identical to TRBD1. Germline V gene sequence: CDR1 SGHDT, CDR2 YYEEEE. The CDR3 has 17 amino acids. Trimming at V came to 0 bases and at J to 1 base, leaving 8 bases not matched to a gene. CDR3 protein: CASSLVGGTGWNTEAFF. Here the CDR3 DNA reads TGTGCCAGCAGCTTGGTTGGGGGGACAGGCTGGAACACTGAAGCTTTCTTT.

The table lists this clone with a few counts. The rearrangement links TRBV5-1 to TRBJ1-5; TRBD1 might be the D (5 bases). V gave up 3 bases and J gave up 1 base, with 14 bases separating them. The V gene's germline CDR1 is SGHRS and CDR2 YFSETQ. CDR3 length: 16 amino acids. Here the CDR3 reads CASSSAVRGSNQPQHF. CDR3 nucleotide sequence: TGCGCCAGCAGCTCCGCCGTTAGGGGCAGCAATCAGCCCCAGCATTTT.

This chain links TRBV12-5 with TRBJ1-2; D call uncertain. The CDR3 length is 14 residues. Germline-derived CDR1 and CDR2 are LGHNT and FRNRAP. V lost 4 bases and J 4 bases, leaving 13 bases between the germline ends. The CDR3, as DNA: TGTGCTAGTGGTTCAACTTCTTGGGCCTATGGCTACACCTTC. It translates to CASGSTSWAYGYTF.

This rearrangement joins TRBV5-1 to TRBJ2-1; possible D gene TRBD1, 6 bases. The CDR3 spans 14 residues. The V end was cut by 2 bases, the J end by 7 bases, with 13 bases between. Germline CDR1 SGHRS, CDR2 YFSETQ. DNA for the CDR3: TGCGCCAGCAGCTTCCAGGGGCGGAGGAATGAGCAGTTCTTC. As protein: CASSFQGRRNEQFF.

This clone has more than one count but fewer than ten. This chain links TRBV4-2 with TRBJ2-7, with D tentatively TRBD2 (6 bases). The CDR3 has 16 residues. Germline-derived CDR1 and CDR2 are LGHNA and YNFKEQ. The V and J ends lost 4 bases and 0 bases respectively, with 16 bases between them. CDR3 loop: CASSLTGTYSSYEQYF. In nucleotides, the CDR3 is TGTGCCAGCAGCCTTACCGGGACTTACTCCTCCTACGAGCAGTACTTC.

The chain recombines TRBV5-4 with TRBJ2-5; TRBD1 aligns across 8 bases. Germline V lookup: CDR1 SGHNT, CDR2 YYREEE (reference sequence). CDR3 length: 14 residues. V gave up 4 bases and J gave up 2 bases; unmatched junction bases: 4. In nucleotides, the CDR3 is TGTGCCAGCAGCCCGCGGACAGGGCAAGAGACCCAGTACTTC. Amino acids: CASSPRTGQETQYF. Supplemented by reference TRBV5-4 and TRBJ2-5, the full variable domain reads ETGVTQSPTHLIKTRGQQVTLRCSSQSGHNTVSWYQQALGQGPQFIFQYYREEENGRGNFPPRFSGLQFPNYSSELNVNALELDDSALYLCASSPRTGQETQYFGPGTRLLVL.

The rearrangement links TRBV29-1 to TRBJ2-3; 8 bases align to TRBD2. With V trimmed by 6 bases and J by 0 bases, 2 bases remained unmatched. The CDR3 runs 13 residues. Germline-derived CDR1 and CDR2 are SQVTM and ANQGSEA. CDR3 region: CSVKRGSTDTQYF. CDR3 DNA sequence: TGCAGCGTCAAGCGGGGGAGCACAGATACGCAGTATTTT.

The chain has TRBV5-6 and TRBJ2-1, with 14 bases matching TRBD2. Germline CDR1 SGHDT, CDR2 YYEEEE. The CDR3 is made up of 15 amino acids. J gave up 6 bases and V 7 bases, and 6 bases lay outside the gene matches. CDR3 nucleotide sequence: TGTGCCAGCCAGCCCGGACTAGCGGGGGGCAATGAGCAGTTCTTC. Translating gives CASQPGLAGGNEQFF.

The J gene is TRBJ1-3, the V gene TRBV21-1. TRBV21-1 is a recognized pseudogene. The CDR3 extends over 12 amino acids. The chain's CDR3 is CASWEQGNTIYF. In DNA form, the CDR3 reads TGTGCCAGCTGGGAGCAGGGAAACACCATATATTTT.

J is TRBJ1-5 and V is TRBV7-9, with D perhaps TRBD1 (6 bases). The CDR3 length is 15 residues. Trimming shortened V by 4 bases and J by 2 bases, and 12 bases separated the two germline ends. CDR1 is SEHNR, CDR2 FQNEAQ, per germline (reference sequence). The DNA for the CDR3 is TGTGCCAGCAGCTCGACAGGCAGTGGCAATCAGCCCCAGCATTTT. It encodes CASSSTGSGNQPQHF. Filled out from reference TRBV7-9 and TRBJ1-5, the complete variable domain reads DTGVSQNPRHKITKRGQNVTFRCDPISEHNRLYWYRQTLGQGPEFLTYFQNEAQLEKSRLLSDRFSAERPKGSFSTLEIQRTEQGDSAMYLCASSSTGSGNQPQHFGDGTRLSIL.

This clone was seen a single time. The chain uses TRBV4-1 and TRBJ1-2; 7 bases agree with TRBD1. The CDR3 is made up of 15 amino acids. The germline CDR1 and CDR2 sequences are MGHRA and YSYEKL. V trimming: 1 base; J trimming: 2 bases; junction bases outside the gene matches: 4. CDR3 amino acids: CASSQAQQGNYGYTF. The CDR3 nucleotides read TGCGCCAGCAGCCAAGCCCAACAGGGGAACTATGGCTACACCTTC.

This clone was observed a handful of times. The rearrangement uses TRBV7-9 and TRBJ1-4, with TRBD1 matching over 10 bases. V was clipped by 5 bases and J by 6 bases; unmatched bases: 6. This CDR3 has 15 residues. Germline-derived CDR1 and CDR2 are SEHNR and FQNEAQ (reference sequence). The CDR3 DNA is TGTGCCAGCAGCACCGAAGGACAGGGGGATGAAAAACTGTTTTTT. Amino acids: CASSTEGQGDEKLFF. Variable domain in full (rest from reference TRBV7-9 and TRBJ1-4): DTGVSQNPRHKITKRGQNVTFRCDPISEHNRLYWYRQTLGQGPEFLTYFQNEAQLEKSRLLSDRFSAERPKGSFSTLEIQRTEQGDSAMYLCASSTEGQGDEKLFFGSGTQLSVL.

V and J are TRBV14 and TRBJ1-2; 8 nucleotides match TRBD1. The V gene's germline CDR1 is SGHDN and CDR2 FVKESK. The CDR3 has 15 amino acids. Trimming cost V 3 bases and J 5 bases; bases outside gene matches: 8. The CDR3 DNA follows: TGTGCCAGCAGCCAGGCCAGGGGGCGCGGTTATGGCTACACCTTC. This encodes CASSQARGRGYGYTF.

V and J are TRBV5-1 and TRBJ2-7; 9 bases map to TRBD1. The CDR3 sequence is 16 residues long. Germline-derived CDR1 and CDR2 are SGHRS and YFSETQ. After removal of 3 bases from V and 1 base from J, the junction contained 8 bases not matched to a gene. The CDR3 region has the DNA TGCGCCAGCAGCTCCAATACAGGGGGCGCGTCCTACGAGCAGTACTTC. As protein: CASSSNTGGASYEQYF.

Only a few counts were recorded for this clone. This rearrangement joins TRBV30 to TRBJ2-3; 7 nucleotides agree with TRBD1. Germline CDR1 reads GTSNPN; CDR2 reads SVGIG (reference sequence). The CDR3 has 16 residues. Trimming removed 0 bases from V and 2 bases from J; junction bases left unmatched: 8. CDR3 residues: CAWSVRRRGPTDTQYF. The CDR3 bases are TGTGCCTGGAGTGTAAGGCGAAGGGGGCCCACAGATACGCAGTATTTT. Full variable domain (missing parts from reference TRBV30 and TRBJ2-3): SQTIHQWPATLVQPVGSPLSLECTVEGTSNPNLYWYRQAAGRGLQLLFYSVGIGQISSEVPQNLSASRPQDRQFILSSKKLLLSDSGFYLCAWSVRRRGPTDTQYFGPGTRLTVL.

CDR3 region: CASSLTDSNYGYTF. In nucleotides, the CDR3 is TGTGCCAGCAGTCTTACGGACAGCAACTATGGCTACACCTTC. The J gene is TRBJ1-2, the V gene TRBV2, with a possible D match to TRBD1 (6 bases). The CDR3 contains 14 residues. The germline gives CDR1 SNHLY, CDR2 FYNNEI. V was shortened by 5 bases and J by 2 bases, with 12 bases between the two germline ends.

This chain connects TRBV5-6 to TRBJ1-4; D uncertain. CDR3 size: 15 residues. CDR1 and CDR2 from the germline V gene are SGHDT and YYEEEE. V was shortened by 0 bases and J by 3 bases, with 9 bases between the two germline ends. The CDR3 spells CASSLGRYPNEKLFF. Written as DNA, the CDR3 is TGTGCCAGCAGCTTGGGCAGGTACCCTAATGAAAAACTGTTTTTT.

V is TRBV5-1 and J is TRBJ2-2; 7 positions agree with TRBD1. CDR3 length: 15 amino acids. Germline trimming cut 4 bases from V and 1 base from J; bases unmatched to any gene: 4. From germline, CDR1 is SGHRS and CDR2 YFSETQ. The CDR3: CASSRDSLNTGELFF. CDR3 nucleotide sequence: TGCGCCAGCAGCAGGGACAGCCTGAACACCGGGGAGCTGTTTTTT.

Only one count was recorded for this clone. This chain joins TRBV5-8 and TRBJ2-5; a possible D gene is TRBD2 (7 bases). The CDR3 covers 15 residues. The V gene lost 5 bases and the J gene lost 4 bases, with 18 bases spanning the gap. Germline assignment: CDR1 SGHTS and CDR2 YDEGEE. In DNA form, the CDR3 reads TGTGCCAGCAGAATGGGGGGGGCTCCCGGAGAGACCCAGTACTTC. Translation gives CASRMGGAPGETQYF.

The V call is TRBV2, the J call TRBJ1-2; a weak D match, TRBD1 (6 bases). CDR1 SNHLY and CDR2 FYNNEI come from the germline V gene. With 8 bases removed from V and 0 bases from J, the gap between germline ends came to 10 bases. The CDR3 loop spans 13 amino acids. The chain's CDR3 is CASARDTNYGYTF. In nucleotides, the CDR3 is TGTGCCAGCGCAAGGGACACTAACTATGGCTACACCTTC.

The chain recombines TRBV18 with TRBJ1-1; 8 nucleotides agree with TRBD1. Germline assignment: CDR1 KGHSH and CDR2 LQKENI. CDR3 length: 14 amino acids. The V segment lost 3 bases and the J segment 0 bases; nucleotides outside the gene matches: 0. The CDR3 region is CASSPGQVNTEAFF. DNA of the CDR3: TGTGCCAGCTCACCGGGACAGGTGAACACTGAAGCTTTCTTT.

This rearrangement joins TRBV9 to TRBJ1-5; TRBD1 might be the D (5 bases). V was trimmed by 0 bases and J by 1 base, leaving 8 bases between them. CDR3 length: 15 residues. Germline CDR1 is SGDLS and CDR2 is YYNGEE. CDR3 sequence: CASSVAGGSNQPQHF. The DNA for the CDR3 is TGTGCCAGCAGCGTAGCGGGGGGAAGCAATCAGCCCCAGCATTTT.

This clone is a singleton in its sample. The genes are TRBV30 and TRBJ2-2, with a tentative D call TRBD1 (5 bases). Trimming stripped 2 bases from V and 4 bases from J, with 8 bases between. CDR3 length: 13 residues. CDR1 and CDR2 from the germline V gene are GTSNPN and SVGIG (reference sequence). CDR3: CAWSPGPTGELFF. As DNA, the CDR3 is TGTGCCTGGAGTCCAGGGCCCACCGGGGAGCTGTTTTTT.